The T cell receptor (beta chain) under discussion was sequenced for a study of early T cells in non-severe SARS-CoV-2 infection. After removal of 4 bases from V and 8 bases from J, the junction contained 8 bases not matched to a gene. The germline CDR1 and CDR2 sequences are DFQATT and SNEGSKA (reference sequence). CDR3 length equals 14 residues. Attachment of unique molecular identifiers was made to individual cDNA molecules. Each CDR3 protein is one row after TCRdb ran MiXCR on the 5' RACE reads. The sample has 30,000 to 45,000 distinct CDR3 sequences; roughly 4% are singletons. The table lists this clonotype with many counts.

This clonotype was sampled from an adult who was a healthcare worker with PCR-confirmed SARS-CoV-2 infection or an uninfected control (not recorded which). This rearrangement joins TRBV20-1 to TRBJ2-1; 10 nucleotides agree with TRBD2. Sequenced input: whole blood. The CDR3 protein is CSATKREGPHEQFF. CDR3 sequence (DNA): TGCAGTGCTACCAAGCGGGAGGGCCCACATGAGCAGTTCTTC.